The T cell receptor beta chain described here comes from a study of T-cell reconstitution after alpha-beta-depleted transplantation in children. This clonotype was detected many times. The TCRbeta library was prepared with unique molecular identifiers. TCRdb reprocessed the PCR reads with MiXCR, giving one entry per CDR3 protein. This sample has about 310,000 distinct CDR3 sequences, with around 25% found just once. The receptor was isolated from a male patient between 5 and 17 years old who had a stem cell transplant for acute lymphoblastic leukemia, so the T cells may come from the graft donor. Specimen: PBMCs, mostly from graft donor cells, collected 180 days after TCRalphabeta/CD19-depleted stem cell transplant.

CDR3 DNA sequence: TGCGCCAGCAGCTTGGTGGGGGGCGAGCGCGCTGAAGCTTTCTTT. It encodes CASSLVGGERAEAFF. The V gene is TRBV5-1, the J gene TRBJ1-1; possibly TRBD1 for D (6 bases). This CDR3 spans 15 amino acids. CDR1 SGHRS and CDR2 YFSETQ come from the germline V gene. Trimming removed 0 bases from V and 6 bases from J, with 15 bases in between.